Listed below are T cell receptor beta chains from one sample, sequenced in a study of identical twins. MiXCR, run by TCRdb on the 5' RACE reads, gives a single entry per CDR3 protein. The sample contains 1.5 million to 2 million distinct CDR3 sequences, about 30% of which appear only once. The specimen was cord blood. The source is a newborn girl in good health. Each CDR3 is given with its conserved first and last residue. The D gene is left open where the match is weak. Rows give clone size only sometimes, using once, few, many, or a class for an expanded clone.

- 14 TRBJ1-6 few TRBV7-2 CASSLTGLNSPLHF TGTGCCAGCAGCTTGACAGGCCTTAATTCACCCCTCCACTTT
- 15 TRBJ1-6 few TRBV7-2 CASSLVGVLDSPLHF TGTGCCAGCAGCTTAGTAGGGGTTTTAGATTCACCCCTCCACTTT
TRBD2 16 TRBJ2-3 few TRBV7-2 CASSLRPGLTTDTQYF TGTGCCAGCAGCCTCCGACCGGGACTAACCACAGATACGCAGTATTTT
TRBD1 16 TRBJ2-1 - TRBV13 CASSPPTGGFHNEQFF TGTGCCAGCAGCCCACCGACAGGGGGGTTCCACAATGAGCAGTTCTTC
- 15 TRBJ2-1 - TRBV11-2 CASSLLARDYNEQFF TGTGCCAGCAGCTTACTAGCGAGAGACTACAATGAGCAGTTCTTC
- 17 TRBJ2-1 many TRBV4-2 CASSQDLAGSSYNEQFF TGTGCCAGCAGCCAAGATCTTGCGGGGAGCTCCTACAATGAGCAGTTCTTC
TRBD2 17 TRBJ2-7 - TRBV24-1 CATSDPASGVSYNEQYF TGTGCCACCAGTGACCCAGCTAGCGGGGTTTCCTACAATGAGCAGTACTTC
TRBD1 16 TRBJ2-5 - TRBV25-1 CASSATRGTGMETQYF TGTGCCAGCAGTGCCACTAGGGGGACAGGGATGGAGACCCAGTACTTC
TRBD2 16 TRBJ2-1 few TRBV2 CASSPRTSGGHNEQFF TGTGCCAGCAGTCCACGGACTAGCGGGGGGCACAATGAGCAGTTCTTC
- 16 TRBJ1-5 few TRBV20-1 CSARKGGGLSHQPQHF TGCAGTGCTAGGAAGGGGGGGGGCCTTTCCCATCAGCCCCAGCATTTT
TRBD1 15 TRBJ1-4 few TRBV12-3/TRBV12-4 CASSPQDRDNEKLFF TGTGCCAGCAGTCCGCAGGACAGGGATAATGAAAAACTGTTTTTT
TRBD2 15 TRBJ2-1 few TRBV5-1 CASSLLSGGSNEQFF TGCGCCAGCAGCTTGCTTAGCGGGGGGAGCAATGAGCAGTTCTTC
- 17 TRBJ1-1 - TRBV21-1 CASSKEGGQGEGTEAFF TGTGCCAGCAGCAAAGAAGGCGGACAGGGTGAGGGCACTGAAGCTTTCTTT
TRBD2 15 TRBJ2-5 - TRBV28 CASSFSLAGKDEQYF TGTGCCAGCAGTTTTTCACTAGCGGGAAAGGATGAGCAGTACTTC
- 12 TRBJ2-5 - TRBV2 CAGTGLGRTQYF TGTGCCGGCACAGGGTTGGGGAGGACCCAGTACTTC
- 14 TRBJ1-3 - TRBV7-9 CASSLPTIGNTIYF TGTGCCAGCAGCTTACCAACGATCGGAAACACCATATATTTT
- 11 TRBJ2-1 - TRBV20-1 CSASPVDEQFF TGCAGTGCTAGTCCAGTAGATGAGCAGTTCTTC
- 12 TRBJ2-7 few TRBV2 CASSISTYEQYF TGTGCCAGCAGTATTAGTACCTACGAGCAGTACTTC
- 17 TRBJ1-2 few TRBV4-2 CASSQEGMIQGLYGYTF TGTGCCAGCAGCCAAGAAGGGATGATACAGGGTCTATATGGCTACACCTTC
- 14 TRBJ1-2 few TRBV12-3/TRBV12-4 CASSLWESGDGYTF TGTGCCAGCAGTTTATGGGAGTCGGGGGATGGCTACACCTTC
TRBD2 20 TRBJ2-3 few TRBV3-1 CASSQAPAPSGRTGTDTQYF TGTGCCAGCAGCCAAGCCCCGGCCCCTAGCGGGAGGACCGGCACAGATACGCAGTATTTT
- 12 TRBJ1-1 - TRBV6-2/TRBV6-3 CASSHQDTEAFF TGTGCCAGCAGCCACCAGGACACTGAAGCTTTCTTT
- 12 TRBJ2-7 - TRBV29-1 CSVETGFYEQYF TGCAGCGTTGAGACCGGGTTTTACGAGCAGTACTTC
TRBD2 15 TRBJ2-1 few TRBV29-1 CSARTSGSYGNEQFF TGCAGCGCCCGGACTAGCGGGAGTTACGGGAATGAGCAGTTCTTC
- 13 TRBJ1-5 - TRBV20-1 CSAPSRSNQPQHF TGCAGTGCTCCTTCTCGAAGCAATCAGCCCCAGCATTTT
TRBD1 16 TRBJ2-4 few TRBV2 CASSERRGPAKNIQYF TGTGCCAGCAGTGAGCGAAGGGGGCCAGCCAAAAACATTCAGTACTTC
- 17 TRBJ1-1 few TRBV7-2 CASSTSRGTRMNTEAFF TGTGCCAGCAGCACTAGTAGGGGGACAAGGATGAACACTGAAGCTTTCTTT
- 11 TRBJ1-1 few TRBV14 CASSQDAEAFF TGTGCCAGCAGCCAAGACGCAGAAGCTTTCTTT
- 14 TRBJ2-3 few TRBV12-3/TRBV12-4 CASSFYPGSDTQYF TGTGCCAGCAGTTTCTATCCAGGGTCAGATACGCAGTATTTT
TRBD2 18 TRBJ2-7 - TRBV27 CASSLSTRLAGGYNEQYF TGTGCCAGCAGTTTATCGACCAGACTAGCGGGAGGCTACAATGAGCAGTACTTC
- 12 TRBJ2-7 - TRBV20-1 CSAMPRTYEQYF TGCAGTGCTATGCCTCGAACCTACGAGCAGTACTTC
- 18 TRBJ2-3 - TRBV2 CASSEVVGDSPDTDTQYF TGTGCCAGCAGTGAAGTCGTGGGCGACTCCCCGGACACAGATACGCAGTATTTT
TRBD2 16 TRBJ2-4 - TRBV12-3/TRBV12-4 CASSFSGTSPPGAQYF TGTGCCAGCAGTTTTTCCGGGACTAGCCCTCCGGGGGCCCAGTACTTC
TRBD1 15 TRBJ1-5 few TRBV20-1 CSARDGTVWGQPQHF TGCAGTGCTAGAGATGGGACAGTCTGGGGGCAGCCCCAGCATTTT
- 16 TRBJ1-4 - TRBV25-1 CASSGVLSPDEEKLFF TGTGCCAGCAGTGGGGTCTTGAGCCCTGACGAGGAAAAACTGTTTTTT
- 19 TRBJ2-5 few TRBV9 CASSAEPGTAGPTKETQYF TGTGCCAGCAGCGCCGAACCCGGGACTGCGGGCCCTACTAAAGAGACCCAGTACTTC
TRBD2 21 TRBJ2-1 few TRBV4-1 CASRPAIPGLAGPDSYNEQFF TGCGCCAGCCGACCCGCTATTCCGGGACTAGCGGGTCCCGACTCCTACAATGAGCAGTTCTTC
TRBD2 14 TRBJ2-1 - TRBV4-1 CASSQDQPAGVQFF TGCGCCAGCAGCCAAGATCAGCCAGCGGGGGTGCAGTTCTTC
- 14 TRBJ2-5 few TRBV29-1 CSVEGQGFQETQYF TGCAGCGTTGAAGGCCAGGGTTTTCAAGAGACCCAGTACTTC
- 14 TRBJ2-5 - TRBV20-1 CSASSHGDQEAQYF TGCAGTGCTAGTAGTCACGGGGATCAAGAGGCCCAGTACTTC
- 16 TRBJ2-7 - TRBV7-8 CASSLARARISYEQYF TGTGCCAGCAGCTTAGCCAGGGCGAGGATCTCCTACGAGCAGTACTTC
TRBD2 17 TRBJ2-3 few TRBV11-2 CASSLDGGGIIADTQYF TGTGCCAGCAGCTTAGACGGGGGGGGAATAATCGCAGATACGCAGTATTTT
TRBD2 16 TRBJ2-3 few TRBV10-1 CASSGGLASTTDTQYF TGCGCCAGCAGTGGTGGACTAGCCTCCACCACAGATACGCAGTATTTT
TRBD2 17 TRBJ2-3 many TRBV6-5 CASSSPGLAGIIDTQYF TGTGCCAGCAGTTCGCCGGGACTAGCGGGAATAATAGATACGCAGTATTTT
- 15 TRBJ2-5 - TRBV6-5 CASSYGKTGRETQYF TGTGCCAGCAGTTACGGGAAGACAGGGAGGGAGACCCAGTACTTC
TRBD1 15 TRBJ2-3 - TRBV12-3/TRBV12-4 CASRSDRGSTDTQYF TGTGCCAGCAGGTCGGACAGGGGAAGCACAGATACGCAGTATTTT
- 15 TRBJ1-4 - TRBV6-6 CASSYSNPHWEKLFF TGTGCCAGCAGTTACTCGAACCCCCATTGGGAAAAACTGTTTTTT
TRBD1 14 TRBJ1-4 - TRBV2 CASSTTGLKEKLFF TGTGCCAGCAGCACGACAGGGCTTAAGGAAAAACTGTTTTTT
- 15 TRBJ1-2 few TRBV7-2 CASSHAEPANYGYTF TGTGCCAGCAGCCATGCGGAGCCAGCTAACTATGGCTACACCTTC
TRBD1 18 TRBJ1-4 few TRBV6-1 CASSGTGKTSERNEKLFF TGTGCCAGCAGTGGGACAGGGAAAACCTCGGAGCGAAATGAAAAACTGTTTTTT
TRBD2 16 TRBJ2-7 - TRBV27 CASSLYPSGSYYELYF TGTGCCAGCAGTTTATATCCTAGCGGAAGCTACTACGAGCTGTACTTC
TRBD2 14 TRBJ2-7 - TRBV20-1 CSARSGSPLYEQYF TGCAGTGCTAGAAGCGGGAGTCCCCTTTACGAGCAGTACTTC
TRBD2 13 TRBJ2-3 few TRBV5-1 CASSLGAGQAQYF TGCGCCAGCAGCTTGGGAGCGGGGCAAGCGCAGTATTTT
TRBD2 13 TRBJ2-7 few TRBV20-1 CSATTGLDYEQYF TGCAGTGCTACGACGGGACTAGACTACGAGCAGTACTTC
TRBD1 16 TRBJ1-5 once TRBV27 CASSLYYGQGNQPQHF TGTGCCAGCAGTTTATATTATGGACAGGGGAATCAGCCCCAGCATTTT
TRBD1 12 TRBJ1-1 once TRBV20-1 CSAITGDTEAFF TGCAGTGCTATAACAGGGGACACTGAAGCTTTCTTT
TRBD2 15 TRBJ2-7 few TRBV5-1 CASSNGTSVRYEQYF TGCGCCAGCAGCAACGGGACTAGCGTACGCTACGAGCAGTACTTC
TRBD1 15 TRBJ2-2 - TRBV9 CASSVATGVTGELFF TGTGCCAGCAGCGTAGCTACAGGGGTCACCGGGGAGCTGTTTTTT
TRBD2 18 TRBJ2-1 - TRBV20-1 CSAPSLAGGSSSYNEQFF TGCAGTGCTCCCAGCTTGGCGGGAGGTTCCAGCTCCTACAATGAGCAGTTCTTC
- 14 TRBJ1-2 - TRBV18 CASSPLEGINGYTF TGTGCCAGCTCACCACTCGAGGGGATTAATGGCTACACCTTC